A single sample is the source of the 22 T cell receptor beta chains below, sequenced in a study of early T cells in non-severe SARS-CoV-2 infection. TCRdb itself ran the 5' RACE reads through MiXCR, one entry per CDR3 protein. The table shows approximately 71,000 distinct CDR3 sequences, with roughly 13% occurring only once. Sequencing was carried out using whole blood. The receptors derive from an adult who was a healthcare worker with PCR-confirmed SARS-CoV-2 infection or an uninfected control (not recorded which).

In its sample, this clonotype was seen many times. The genes are TRBV28 and TRBJ1-2; D gene uncertain. Germline CDR1 reads MDHEN; CDR2 reads SYDVKM. Trimming pared 3 bases from V and 2 bases from J, leaving 10 bases between. The CDR3 has 14 amino acids. The CDR3 loop is CASSFGRVNYGYTF. The CDR3 DNA sequence: TGTGCCAGCAGTTTCGGAAGGGTGAACTATGGCTACACCTTC.

This clonotype was observed many times. The chain combines TRBV29-1 with TRBJ1-1; unclear D gene. V gave up 4 bases and J gave up 4 bases, with 16 bases separating them. CDR3 size: 14 residues. CDR1 is SQVTM, CDR2 ANQGSEA, per germline. For the CDR3, the DNA is TGCAGCGTTGCCCCTCAGGCGCAGCCCACTGAAGCTTTCTTT. As protein: CSVAPQAQPTEAFF.

Many counts were recorded for this clonotype. The CDR3 protein is CASSPGGGHGYTF. The CDR3 nucleotides read TGTGCCAGCAGCCCGGGAGGAGGACATGGCTACACCTTC. The V gene is TRBV7-8, the J gene TRBJ1-2; D uncertain. The CDR3 loop spans 13 amino acids. The germline V gene has CDR1 SGHVS and CDR2 FQNEAQ. Trimming left V 5 bases short and J 6 bases short, with 13 bases between.

This clonotype was seen a handful of times. The chain employs TRBV4-3 and TRBJ2-3; 7 nucleotides agree with TRBD2. Looked up from germline, CDR1 is LGHNA and CDR2 is YSLEER. Germline trimming cut 5 bases from V and 0 bases from J; bases unmatched to any gene: 5. CDR3 size: 15 residues. The CDR3 coding sequence is TGCGCCAGCAGCGGCAGCGGGGAGAGCACAGATACGCAGTATTTT. Its translation is CASSGSGESTDTQYF.

This clonotype was observed at least ten times. This rearrangement joins TRBV2 to TRBJ2-4, with 11 bases aligning to TRBD2. Per the germline V gene, CDR1 is SNHLY and CDR2 is FYNNEI. CDR3 length equals 15 residues. V lost 1 base to trimming and J lost 7 bases; unmatched junction nucleotides: 3. This CDR3 reads CASSEGPSGGNIQYF. In nucleotides, the CDR3 is TGTGCCAGCAGTGAAGGACCTAGCGGGGGGAACATTCAGTACTTC.

At least ten counts were recorded for this clonotype. The V call is TRBV28, the J call TRBJ1-5; D gene uncertain. Trimming took 4 bases from V and 7 from J, leaving 17 bases between them. The CDR3 has 15 residues. Looked up from germline, CDR1 is MDHEN and CDR2 is SYDVKM. In nucleotides, the CDR3 is TGTGCCAGCAGTTCCACACCCCCGGGTTGGCAGCCCCAGCATTTT. It is translated as CASSSTPPGWQPQHF.

The table lists this clonotype with a few counts. The J gene is TRBJ2-1, the V gene TRBV10-3, with D possibly TRBD1 on 5 matching bases. From germline, CDR1 is ENHRY and CDR2 SYGVKD. CDR3 size: 13 residues. Trimming removed 7 bases from V and 3 bases from J, with 10 bases in between. The CDR3 DNA follows: TGTGCCATCATGGGGCAGGGCTACAATGAGCAGTTCTTC. It is translated as CAIMGQGYNEQFF.

In its sample, this clonotype was seen many times. The rearrangement joins TRBV7-6 to TRBJ2-5, with D unclear. The CDR3 has 13 residues. V lost 5 bases to trimming and J lost 2 bases, with 9 bases between them. Germline assignment: CDR1 SGHVS and CDR2 FNYEAQ. The CDR3 DNA reads as TGTGCCAGCAGCCCCGTCGTTCAAGAGACCCAGTACTTC. It translates to CASSPVVQETQYF.

This clonotype has a handful of counts. CDR3 bases: TGTGCCAGCAGCCCAAGGACGGTGAACACTGAAGCTTTCTTT. This translates into CASSPRTVNTEAFF. The chain has TRBV7-8 and TRBJ1-1; D unclear. Trimming cost V 5 bases and J 0 bases, with 10 bases left between them. The germline V gene encodes CDR1 SGHVS and CDR2 FQNEAQ. This CDR3 comprises 14 residues.

Only a few counts were recorded for this clonotype. The V gene is TRBV29-1, the J gene TRBJ2-1; possible D gene TRBD1, 5 bases. Germline assignment: CDR1 SQVTM and CDR2 ANQGSEA. CDR3 length: 13 amino acids. Trimming pared 4 bases from V and 4 bases from J, leaving 11 bases between. CDR3 in amino acids: CSVVTGIYNEQFF. DNA for the CDR3: TGCAGCGTTGTTACAGGAATATACAATGAGCAGTTCTTC.

This clonotype was recorded many times. The genes are TRBV7-2 and TRBJ1-5, with D unclear. Looked up from germline, CDR1 is SGHTA and CDR2 is FQGNSA. The CDR3 runs 14 residues. The V end lost 1 base, the J end lost 3 bases, and 7 bases lay between the germline ends. Here the CDR3 DNA reads TGTGCCAGCAGCTTAGTCAGGATCAATCAGCCCCAGCATTTT. Protein product: CASSLVRINQPQHF. The full variable domain, in which reference TRBV7-2 and TRBJ1-5 provide the parts outside the CDR3, is GAGVSQSPSNKVTEKGKDVELRCDPISGHTALYWYRQSLGQGLEFLIYFQGNSAPDKSGLPSDRFSAERTGGSVSTLTIQRTQQEDSAVYLCASSLVRINQPQHFGDGTRLSIL.

This rearrangement joins TRBV6-5 to TRBJ2-2; D possibly uses TRBD1 or TRBD2 (5 bases each). Trimming removed 7 bases from V and 6 bases from J, with 18 bases in between. CDR3 length equals 15 residues. CDR1 is MNHEY and CDR2 is SVGAGI in the germline V gene. The CDR3 bases are TGTGCCAGCACCTTACTCGAATGGGGGTCCGGGGAGCTGTTTTTT. Translated: CASTLLEWGSGELFF.

This clonotype was seen at least ten times. This chain connects TRBV29-1 to TRBJ2-3, with 8 bases lining up with TRBD2. Germline V lookup: CDR1 SQVTM, CDR2 ANQGSEA. The length of the CDR3 is 14 residues. The CDR3 DNA reads TGCAGTTGTACCGGGACTAGAGGCACAGATACGCAGTATTTT. It encodes CSCTGTRGTDTQYF.

V usage is TRBV11-2 and J usage is TRBJ2-5; 9 bases match TRBD1. J was trimmed by 4 bases and V by 5 bases; bases with no gene match: 8. CDR1 SGHAT and CDR2 FQNNGV come from the germline V gene. The CDR3 extends over 15 amino acids. CDR3 coding DNA: TGTGCCAGCAGCCGGGGACAGGGAGAAATAGAGACCCAGTACTTC. Amino acids: CASSRGQGEIETQYF.

This clonotype showed up just a few times. The chain carries TRBV5-1 and TRBJ2-5; D unclear. CDR1 and CDR2 from the germline V gene are SGHRS and YFSETQ. V was trimmed by 8 bases and J by 3 bases, leaving 14 bases between them. This CDR3 spans 13 amino acids. The CDR3: CASSVPWEETQYF. As DNA, the CDR3 is TGCGCCAGTTCCGTCCCGTGGGAAGAGACCCAGTACTTC.

The V and J genes are TRBV12-3 or TRBV12-4 and TRBJ1-1; weak D call: TRBD1 (5 bases). V was shortened by 6 bases and J by 1 base, with 9 bases between the two germline ends. The CDR3 is 13 amino acids. CDR3 residues: CASRLTENTEAFF. CDR3 sequence (DNA): TGTGCCAGCAGACTGACAGAGAACACTGAAGCTTTCTTT.

The CDR3 region is CASSRDPQETQYF. The CDR3 DNA reads TGTGCCAGCAGCCGGGACCCGCAAGAGACCCAGTACTTC. The V and J genes are TRBV4-2 and TRBJ2-5; perhaps D is TRBD1 or TRBD2 (5 bases each). The V gene's germline CDR1 is LGHNA and CDR2 YNFKEQ. The CDR3 length is 13 residues. V was clipped by 4 bases and J by 2 bases, with 8 bases between them.

This clonotype showed up many times. J is TRBJ1-2 and V is TRBV11-2; D is undetermined. Germline-derived CDR1 and CDR2 are SGHAT and FQNNGV. With 1 base removed from V and 0 bases from J, the gap between germline ends came to 12 bases. The CDR3 sequence is 16 residues long. CDR3 nucleotides: TGTGCCAGCAGCTTAGTTGAGGTTGGGCCTAACTATGGCTACACCTTC. Translated, it gives CASSLVEVGPNYGYTF.

This clonotype was detected a few times. V is TRBV7-9 and J is TRBJ1-1, with D maybe TRBD1 (6 bases). Germline V gives CDR1 SEHNR, CDR2 FQNEAQ (reference sequence). V was clipped by 1 base and J by 0 bases, with 21 bases between them. This CDR3 region has 19 residues. Here the CDR3 reads CASSLGLQGISPMNTEAFF. CDR3 sequence (DNA): TGTGCCAGCAGCTTAGGGCTACAGGGAATCTCGCCGATGAACACTGAAGCTTTCTTT.

This clonotype was recorded a few times. The chain uses TRBV6-2 or TRBV6-3 and TRBJ1-5, with 8 nucleotides matching TRBD1. The CDR3 spans 17 residues. V gave up 3 bases and J gave up 4 bases; unmatched junction bases: 11. Germline CDR1 and CDR2: MNHEY and SVGEGT. As DNA, the CDR3 is TGTGCCAGCAGTTATCCCGTCCAGGGGGCCCAAAATCAGCCCCAGCATTTT. It specifies CASSYPVQGAQNQPQHF.

In its sample, this clonotype was seen a few times. CDR3 nucleotide sequence: TGCGCCAGTACCAAAGGGGGGCCAGGGGATACGCAGTATTTT. Residues: CASTKGGPGDTQYF. This rearrangement joins TRBV5-1 to TRBJ2-3; D tentatively fits TRBD1 or TRBD2 (6 bases each). The ends were cut back, 8 bases at V and 6 bases at J, with 19 bases in the middle. This CDR3 region has 14 residues. The germline V gene encodes CDR1 SGHRS and CDR2 YFSETQ.

This clonotype was recorded at least ten times. The rearrangement uses TRBV10-2 and TRBJ2-2; 7 bases agree with TRBD1. Losses at the gene ends were 7 bases for V and 0 bases for J; bases not matched to a gene: 5. The germline CDR1 and CDR2 sequences are WSHSY and SAAADI. The CDR3 covers 15 residues. This CDR3 reads CASMTGQSNTGELFF. The CDR3 nucleotides are TGCGCCAGCATGACGGGACAGTCGAACACCGGGGAGCTGTTTTTT.